This T cell receptor (beta chain) came from a study of blood T cell repertoires in COVID-19. Overall study: Sites in the United States, Italy and Spain provided acute and convalescent COVID-19 samples.

The CDR3 contains 13 residues. Germline lookup yields CDR1 SGHTA and CDR2 FQGNSA. The V end lost 1 base, the J end lost 1 base, and 4 bases lay between the germline ends. This clone was seen just once. Original data processing: Amplification of reference gene primers was used by the study to estimate nucleated cell counts. The assay was immunoSEQ multiplex PCR, and TCRdb's table has in-frame clones only and misses some. V, J and clone size reflect that table, while D and trimming were determined from the DNA. The sample has about 100,000 clones, around four fifths seen once. This TCR came from a man aged 45-65 years with active or convalescent COVID-19. The V and J genes are TRBV7-2 and TRBJ2-5; D is uncertain. The specimen sequenced was peripheral blood. The CDR3 DNA sequence: TGTGCCAGCAGCTTAGGTATCCAAGAGACCCAGTACTTC. Its translation: CASSLGIQETQYF.